This passage covers 8 T cell receptor beta chains from one sample sequenced in a study of T cell clonality in common variable immunodeficiency (dated by TCRdb to between 2015 and 2016). Library preparation employed the immunoSEQ multiplex PCR assay. Imported from immuneACCESS, the table was reduced by TCRdb to in-frame sequences with V and J called. These copies leave out some clones; in studies compared against another copy, an unresolved V gene accounts for under half, and the cause of the remainder is not known. Listed for this sample are more than 35,000 clones, none observed only a single time. The top ten constitute 0.68% of the sample. Material for sequencing was peripheral blood mononuclear cells. These receptors all stem from a person aged 18 to 69 in good health.

This clone was seen at least ten times. The read ends 3 residues early relative to the CDR3; the germline J gene fills the gap. This chain connects TRBV7-2 to TRBJ1-2, with D unclear. V shed 5 bases and J shed 7 bases, with 11 bases lying between them. CDR3 length: 12 residues. Germline V gives CDR1 SGHTA, CDR2 FQGNSA. The covered CDR3 bases are TGTGCCAGCAGCCTCGGGGTGGTTGGC. Translation: CASSLGVVG. From start to end, the CDR3 is CASSLGVVGYTF.

This clone was counted many times. Coverage ceases 3 residues before the CDR3 finishes, and the germline J gene fills in the end. The chain links TRBV6-4 to TRBJ2-5; TRBD2 matches at 11 bases. The germline V gene encodes CDR1 MRHNA and CDR2 SNTAGT. J was trimmed by 2 bases and V by 3 bases; bases with no gene match: 2. The CDR3 length is 15 residues. CDR3 DNA, as far as it was read: TGTGCCAGCAGTGAACTAGCGGGGGAGCAAGAGACC. The encoded protein is CASSELAGEQET. The complete CDR3 protein is CASSELAGEQETQYF.

This clone was found many times. The sequenced fragment ends 3 residues before the CDR3 boundary, so the rest is inferred from the germline J gene. The J gene is TRBJ2-1, the V gene TRBV7-3, with TRBD1 identical over 11 bases. Germline V lookup: CDR1 SGHTA, CDR2 FQGTGA. V gave up 5 bases and J gave up 7 bases; unmatched junction bases: 4. The CDR3 has 14 amino acids. CDR3 residues: CASSVGQGENEQFF. The CDR3 DNA, read in part, is TGTGCCAGCAGCGTGGGACAGGGGGAGAATGAG.

This clone was observed a few times. The CDR3: CASQRGVSYNDYTF. The CDR3 bases that were read are TGTGCCAGTCAGCGGGGGGTCTCCTACAATGAC. This chain uses TRBV19 with TRBJ1-2, with D possibly TRBD1 on 5 matching bases. The CDR3 is cut off 3 residues early in the read; its end comes from the germline J gene. Looked up from germline, CDR1 is LNHDA and CDR2 is SQIVND (reference sequence). The CDR3 contains 14 residues.

This clone was counted many times. The read is 3 residues too short to cover the CDR3 end, so that end is filled in from the germline J gene. The chain joins TRBV6-2 or TRBV6-3 to TRBJ2-7; 8 bases fit TRBD1. Germline V lookup: CDR1 MNHEY, CDR2 SVGEGT. Trimming removed 6 bases from V and 5 bases from J; junction bases left unmatched: 12. The CDR3 is 15 residues long. The covered CDR3 bases are TGTGCCAGCAGGATTGTGGGGACAGGAGGCGACGAG. The encoded protein is CASRIVGTGGDE. The whole CDR3 is CASRIVGTGGDEQYF.

Notes on this clone: The read terminates 3 residues ahead of where the CDR3 ends, so the germline J gene completes it. The chain is built from TRBV20-1 and TRBJ1-2, with 7 bases identical to TRBD1. The length of the CDR3 is 12 residues. Germline CDR1 is DFQATT and CDR2 is SNEGSKA (reference sequence). The CDR3 bases that were read are TGCAGTGCTAGAGAACAGGGGTACGAC. Protein sequence: CSAREQGYD. In full, the CDR3 is CSAREQGYDYTF.

This clone was seen many times. Coverage ceases 3 residues before the CDR3 finishes, and the germline J gene fills in the end. The genes are TRBV5-1 and TRBJ1-2; 8 bases fit TRBD1. The CDR3 is made up of 13 amino acids. J gave up 6 bases and V 5 bases, and 6 bases lay outside the gene matches. Germline V gene sequence: CDR1 SGHRS, CDR2 YFSETQ. CDR3 DNA, as far as it was read: TGCGCCAGCAGACCCGACAGGGGCCATGGC. Protein product: CASRPDRGHG. From start to end, the CDR3 is CASRPDRGHGYTF. Using reference TRBV5-1 and TRBJ1-2 for the parts outside the CDR3, the full variable domain is KAGVTQTPRYLIKTRGQQVTLSCSPISGHRSVSWYQQTPGQGLQFLFEYFSETQRNKGNFPGRFSGRQFSNSRSEMNVSTLELGDSALYLCASRPDRGHGYTFGSGTRLTVV.

This clone was seen at least ten times. The part of the CDR3 DNA that was read is TGCAGTGCCAAGACAGGGTTGGGACAGCCC. Residues: CSAKTGLGQP. The full-length CDR3 reads as CSAKTGLGQPQHF. The chain joins TRBV20-1 to TRBJ1-5, with 7 positions matching TRBD1. The read stops 3 residues short of the end of the CDR3; the missing end is completed from the germline J gene. Germline V gene lookup returns CDR1 DFQATT and CDR2 SNEGSKA (reference sequence). This CDR3 has 13 residues. V was clipped by 6 bases and J by 7 bases; unmatched bases: 9.